These T cell receptor beta chains were read from a single sample in a study of blood T cell repertoires in COVID-19. The assay was immunoSEQ multiplex PCR, and TCRdb's table has in-frame clones only and misses some. Seen here are 100,000 to 150,000 clones, roughly 91% observed once, and the top ten hold roughly 18%. What was sequenced was peripheral blood. Receptor source: a man aged 50-60 years with active or convalescent COVID-19. The CDR3 runs from the conserved cysteine through the conserved F or W. Each record gives: CDR3 DNA, CDR3 protein, clone size, V gene, J gene, D gene. The D gene is left open where the match is weak. A clone size is listed for some rows: how often the clone was seen (once, few, many), or a class if it is expanded.

CDR3 DNA: TGCGCCAGCAGCCACGGACTAGAGGCAGATACGCAGTATTTT; CDR3 protein: CASSHGLEADTQYF; clone size: -; V gene: TRBV5-1; J gene: TRBJ2-3; D gene: TRBD2
CDR3 DNA: TGTGCCAGCCGCTCCCTCGGGATGAACACCGGGGAGCTGTTTTTT; CDR3 protein: CASRSLGMNTGELFF; clone size: -; V gene: TRBV27; J gene: TRBJ2-2; D gene: -
CDR3 DNA: TGTGCCAGCAGTACAACCGTCGGGGGACCGCAGCATTTT; CDR3 protein: CASSTTVGGPQHF; clone size: -; V gene: TRBV12-3/TRBV12-4; J gene: TRBJ1-5; D gene: -
CDR3 DNA: TGTGCCAGCAGCCAAGAGCTTAGGACAGGTGTCAACACTGAAGCTTTCTTT; CDR3 protein: CASSQELRTGVNTEAFF; clone size: -; V gene: TRBV14; J gene: TRBJ1-1; D gene: TRBD1
CDR3 DNA: TGCGCCAGCAGCCCTAACTCATCCGGTGAGCAGTTCTTC; CDR3 protein: CASSPNSSGEQFF; clone size: -; V gene: TRBV4-1; J gene: TRBJ2-1; D gene: -
CDR3 DNA: TGTGCCAGTCGCAGGTGGACTAGTCCGACGGGGGAGACCCAGTACTTC; CDR3 protein: CASRRWTSPTGETQYF; clone size: -; V gene: TRBV5-4; J gene: TRBJ2-5; D gene: TRBD2
CDR3 DNA: TGTGCCAGCAGATCACAGGACAAGTTCGAGCAGTTCTTC; CDR3 protein: CASRSQDKFEQFF; clone size: -; V gene: TRBV12-3/TRBV12-4; J gene: TRBJ2-1; D gene: -
CDR3 DNA: TGTGCCAGCAGGGACAGGGTGAACACTGAAGCTTTCTTT; CDR3 protein: CASRDRVNTEAFF; clone size: -; V gene: TRBV27; J gene: TRBJ1-1; D gene: TRBD1
CDR3 DNA: TGTGCTAGTGGTACAGGGTTCAATCAGCCCCAGCATTTT; CDR3 protein: CASGTGFNQPQHF; clone size: once; V gene: TRBV12-5; J gene: TRBJ1-5; D gene: -
CDR3 DNA: TGCGCCAGCAGCCGTCATCGTAGGACAGGGAGTCCAGATACGCAGTATTTT; CDR3 protein: CASSRHRRTGSPDTQYF; clone size: -; V gene: TRBV4-1; J gene: TRBJ2-3; D gene: TRBD1
CDR3 DNA: TGCAGCGTTCAAAGTGCGGGCCGATCGGATGAGCAGTTCTTC; CDR3 protein: CSVQSAGRSDEQFF; clone size: -; V gene: TRBV29-1; J gene: TRBJ2-1; D gene: -
CDR3 DNA: TGTGCTAGTGGTTTGGATCCCGGCCGGGTTAATGAAAAACTGTTTTTT; CDR3 protein: CASGLDPGRVNEKLFF; clone size: -; V gene: TRBV12-5; J gene: TRBJ1-4; D gene: -
CDR3 DNA: TGTGCCAGCAGCGGACAGGGTGGGGGCACCGGGGAGCTGTTTTTT; CDR3 protein: CASSGQGGGTGELFF; clone size: -; V gene: TRBV7-6; J gene: TRBJ2-2; D gene: TRBD1
CDR3 DNA: TGCGCCAGCATGGGACTGAGCCTGGACGAGCAGTACTTC; CDR3 protein: CASMGLSLDEQYF; clone size: -; V gene: TRBV5-1; J gene: TRBJ2-7; D gene: -
CDR3 DNA: TGTGCCAGCAGCCAACTCCGGAGCGGGTCCGATACGCAGTATTTT; CDR3 protein: CASSQLRSGSDTQYF; clone size: -; V gene: TRBV3-1/TRBV3-2; J gene: TRBJ2-3; D gene: -
CDR3 DNA: TGTGCCTGGGGGGACAGCTACAATCAGCCCCAGCATTTT; CDR3 protein: CAWGDSYNQPQHF; clone size: -; V gene: TRBV30; J gene: TRBJ1-5; D gene: TRBD1
CDR3 DNA: TGTGCCAGCAGCGGTCCTAACACTGAAGCTTTCTTT; CDR3 protein: CASSGPNTEAFF; clone size: -; V gene: TRBV27; J gene: TRBJ1-1; D gene: -
CDR3 DNA: TGTGCCAGTAGTAAAACAGGGGGCTGGGCCACTGAAGCTTTCTTT; CDR3 protein: CASSKTGGWATEAFF; clone size: -; V gene: TRBV19; J gene: TRBJ1-1; D gene: TRBD1
CDR3 DNA: TGTGCCAGCTCACCACGTCCCTACACAGGCGCTAGCTCCTACGAGCAGTACTTC; CDR3 protein: CASSPRPYTGASSYEQYF; clone size: -; V gene: TRBV18; J gene: TRBJ2-7; D gene: -
CDR3 DNA: TGTGCCAGCGGCCGGACAGGGGCGAATGAAAAACTGTTTTTT; CDR3 protein: CASGRTGANEKLFF; clone size: -; V gene: TRBV6-2/TRBV6-3; J gene: TRBJ1-4; D gene: TRBD1
CDR3 DNA: TGTGCCAGCAGCAACGTGGACAGGGCTCAGCCCCAGCATTTT; CDR3 protein: CASSNVDRAQPQHF; clone size: -; V gene: TRBV6-5; J gene: TRBJ1-5; D gene: TRBD1
CDR3 DNA: TGTGCCATCAGTGAGCCGACAGGGAACAATAATTCACCCCTCCACTTT; CDR3 protein: CAISEPTGNNNSPLHF; clone size: -; V gene: TRBV10-3; J gene: TRBJ1-6; D gene: TRBD1
CDR3 DNA: TGTGCCAGCAGCTTACTACAGGATTTGGGCTCACCCCTCCACTTT; CDR3 protein: CASSLLQDLGSPLHF; clone size: -; V gene: TRBV7-6; J gene: TRBJ1-6; D gene: -
CDR3 DNA: TGTGCCATCAGTGAAGGACTAGCGGTTTTCGAAGAGACCCAGTACTTC; CDR3 protein: CAISEGLAVFEETQYF; clone size: -; V gene: TRBV10-3; J gene: TRBJ2-5; D gene: TRBD2
CDR3 DNA: TGTGCCAGCAGCTTAGGCCAGGGGAGTTTCCCTTCCCACACAGATACGCAGTATTTT; CDR3 protein: CASSLGQGSFPSHTDTQYF; clone size: -; V gene: TRBV7-9; J gene: TRBJ2-3; D gene: -
CDR3 DNA: TGTGCCAGCAGTTTAGTCCCCGGGAGTAGCTCCTACAATGAGCAGTTCTTC; CDR3 protein: CASSLVPGSSSYNEQFF; clone size: -; V gene: TRBV27; J gene: TRBJ2-1; D gene: -
CDR3 DNA: TGTGCCAGTAGTAAAACCGGGAGTCGGCCCCCCCCTGAAGCTTTCTTT; CDR3 protein: CASSKTGSRPPPEAFF; clone size: -; V gene: TRBV19; J gene: TRBJ1-1; D gene: -
CDR3 DNA: TGTGCCACCAGCAGAGATTCAGGGACCGGGGAGCTGTTTTTT; CDR3 protein: CATSRDSGTGELFF; clone size: once; V gene: TRBV15; J gene: TRBJ2-2; D gene: -
CDR3 DNA: TGTGCCAGCAGTGCCGGGACAGGGTTCATAGGCAATCAGCCCCAGCATTTT; CDR3 protein: CASSAGTGFIGNQPQHF; clone size: -; V gene: TRBV2; J gene: TRBJ1-5; D gene: TRBD1
CDR3 DNA: TGTGCCATCAGTGATTCTAGCGGGGGGAACACCGGGGAGCTGTTTTTT; CDR3 protein: CAISDSSGGNTGELFF; clone size: -; V gene: TRBV10-3; J gene: TRBJ2-2; D gene: TRBD2